These 19 T cell receptor beta chains originate from one sample sequenced in a study of blood T cell repertoires in COVID-19 (TCRdb year 2020). Library creation used the immunoSEQ multiplex PCR assay. Here the immuneACCESS table is served through TCRdb, limited to in-frame sequences with V and J called. Missing clones are a known gap in these copies; in checked studies unresolved V genes cover under half, and the rest lacks a known reason. For this sample there are 250,000 to 300,000 clones; approximately 81% appear just once. Roughly 2.9% of the sample is in the top ten clones. The sample was peripheral blood. Source of these receptors: a woman aged 55 to 70 with active or convalescent COVID-19.

The genes are TRBV3-1 (or the pseudogene TRBV3-2) and TRBJ2-5, with TRBD2 identical over 7 bases. The CDR3 totals 16 residues. Losses at the gene ends were 5 bases for V and 3 bases for J; bases not matched to a gene: 12. Germline lookup yields CDR1 LGHDT and CDR2 YNNKEL (reference sequence). The CDR3 spells CASSEWGAGVKETQYF. CDR3 bases: TGTGCCAGCAGCGAATGGGGCGCGGGGGTCAAAGAGACCCAGTACTTC.

The chain is built from TRBV14 and TRBJ1-4; D is unclear. The CDR3 extends over 13 amino acids. The ends were cut back, 6 bases at V and 12 bases at J, with 17 bases in the middle. Germline V gene data show CDR1 as SGHDN and CDR2 as FVKESK. CDR3 sequence: CASSFIPPVQLFF. The CDR3 DNA is TGTGCCAGCAGTTTTATCCCCCCGGTACAACTGTTTTTT.

V and J are TRBV7-9 and TRBJ2-3, with D possibly being TRBD2 (6 bases). V shed 8 bases and J shed 7 bases, with 19 bases lying between them. CDR3 size: 14 residues. From germline, CDR1 is SEHNR and CDR2 FQNEAQ (reference sequence). The CDR3 sequence is CASAREDGGNTQYF. DNA for the CDR3: TGTGCCAGCGCGAGGGAGGATGGGGGTAATACGCAGTATTTT.

The gene calls are TRBV7-2 and TRBJ2-7; weak D call: TRBD1 (5 bases). Germline V gene lookup returns CDR1 SGHTA and CDR2 FQGNSA. Trimming removed 1 base at V and 3 bases at J, with 13 bases between. The CDR3 totals 15 residues. The CDR3 nucleotides are TGTGCCAGCAGCTTAGATTCGGCCAGGGTCTACGAGCAGTACTTC. Its protein is CASSLDSARVYEQYF.

The J gene is TRBJ2-2, the V gene TRBV4-1; TRBD2 aligns across 8 bases. The V gene end was trimmed by 0 bases and the J gene end by 4 bases; junction bases not matched to a gene: 4. The CDR3 sequence is 16 residues long. Germline lookup yields CDR1 MGHRA and CDR2 YSYEKL. The CDR3: CASSQDPGGRTGELFF. The DNA of the CDR3 is TGCGCCAGCAGCCAAGATCCGGGGGGGCGCACCGGGGAGCTGTTTTTT.

V and J are TRBV9 and TRBJ2-4; D may be TRBD2 (6 bases). Germline V gene sequence: CDR1 SGDLS, CDR2 YYNGEE. The CDR3 sequence is 16 residues long. Trimming removed 0 bases from V and 0 bases from J, with 10 bases in between. Here the CDR3 reads CASSVGGGTAKNIQYF. For the CDR3, the DNA is TGTGCCAGCAGCGTAGGGGGCGGGACAGCCAAAAACATTCAGTACTTC.

This chain links TRBV4-2 with TRBJ2-1, with D possibly TRBD2 on 6 matching bases. From germline, CDR1 is LGHNA and CDR2 YNFKEQ. There are 15 residues in the CDR3. V shed 0 bases and J shed 4 bases, with 10 bases lying between them. The CDR3 DNA reads TGTGCCAGCAGCCAAGACGGCGGGGTGTACAATGAGCAGTTCTTC. As protein: CASSQDGGVYNEQFF.

This chain links TRBV4-2 with TRBJ2-1, with TRBD2 identical over 8 bases. Trimming took 3 bases from V and 7 from J; bases not matched to a gene: 11. Germline V gene data show CDR1 as LGHNA and CDR2 as YNFKEQ. The CDR3 extends over 16 amino acids. CDR3 amino acids: CASSHRTSSSSNEQFF. CDR3 nucleotides: TGTGCCAGCAGCCATAGGACTAGCTCTTCGTCTAATGAGCAGTTCTTC.

V usage is TRBV24-1 and J usage is TRBJ1-3; D gene uncertain. This CDR3 comprises 18 residues. Germline V gene sequence: CDR1 KGHDR, CDR2 SFDVKD. Trimming removed 2 bases at V and 0 bases at J, with 16 bases between. CDR3 coding DNA: TGTGCCACCAGTGATTCCCATCGCGGTCGGAGCTCTGGAAACACCATATATTTT. This translates into CATSDSHRGRSSGNTIYF.

For the CDR3, the DNA is TGTGCCAGCAGTTTCACCGGGACAGGGCCTGAAGCTTTCTTT. Its protein product is CASSFTGTGPEAFF. The chain combines TRBV27 with TRBJ1-1, with TRBD1 matching 9 bases. Germline V gene lookup returns CDR1 MNHEY and CDR2 SMNVEV (reference sequence). The CDR3 totals 14 residues. V gave up 3 bases and J gave up 6 bases; unmatched junction bases: 5.

This clone has more than one count but fewer than ten. This chain joins TRBV28 and TRBJ2-7; 8 bases are shared with TRBD1. The CDR3 sequence is 12 residues long. CDR1 and CDR2 from the germline V gene are MDHEN and SYDVKM. Losses at the gene ends were 8 bases for V and 0 bases for J; bases not matched to a gene: 0. The CDR3 is CASGTGSYEQYF. The CDR3 DNA follows: TGTGCCAGCGGGACAGGCTCCTACGAGCAGTACTTC.

The V call is TRBV7-2, the J call TRBJ1-2; 8 bases align to TRBD1. CDR1 and CDR2 from the germline V gene are SGHTA and FQGNSA. Losses at the gene ends were 5 bases for V and 3 bases for J; bases not matched to a gene: 8. The CDR3 is 15 amino acids. The CDR3 loop is CASSQGQGRDYGYTF. The DNA of the CDR3 is TGTGCCAGCAGCCAAGGACAGGGTAGAGACTATGGCTACACCTTC.

This clone turned up a few times. The CDR3 DNA reads as TGTGCCAGCAGCTTGAGTCTAGCGGAGCAGTACTTC. Encoded protein: CASSLSLAEQYF. The genes are TRBV5-8 and TRBJ2-7; D might be TRBD2 (6 bases). Germline lookup yields CDR1 SGHTS and CDR2 YDEGEE. Trimming removed 1 base at V and 7 bases at J, with 9 bases between. The CDR3 has 12 amino acids. The complete variable domain, with remaining parts taken from reference TRBV5-8 and TRBJ2-7, reads EAGVTQSPTHLIKTRGQQATLRCSPISGHTSVYWYQQALGLGLQFLLWYDEGEERNRGNFPPRFSGRQFPNYSSELNVNALELEDSALYLCASSLSLAEQYFGPGTRLTVT.

The chain couples TRBV11-1 to TRBJ1-4; no firm D call. CDR3 length equals 16 residues. V lost 0 bases and J 3 bases, leaving 11 bases between the germline ends. CDR1 is SGHAT, CDR2 FQDESV, per germline (reference sequence). CDR3 sequence: CASSLANTPANEKLFF. In DNA form, the CDR3 reads TGTGCCAGCAGCTTAGCCAACACCCCAGCTAATGAAAAACTGTTTTTT.

The chain combines TRBV13 with TRBJ1-3, with TRBD1 identical over 7 bases. Trimming at V came to 4 bases and at J to 0 bases, leaving 3 bases not matched to a gene. Germline values: CDR1 PRHDT, CDR2 FYEKMQ (reference sequence). CDR3 length: 15 amino acids. CDR3 DNA: TGTGCCAGCAGCTCGACAGGGATCTCTGGAAACACCATATATTTT. This gives the protein CASSSTGISGNTIYF.

This clone occurred a few times. The V call is TRBV7-2, the J call TRBJ2-1; perhaps TRBD1 as D (6 bases). The CDR3 consists of 14 residues. Trimming took 1 base from V and 5 from J, leaving 9 bases between them. From germline, CDR1 is SGHTA and CDR2 FQGNSA. CDR3 DNA sequence: TGTGCCAGCAGCTTAGTACAGGGAAACAATGAGCAGTTCTTC. It translates to CASSLVQGNNEQFF.

V and J are TRBV4-2 and TRBJ2-5, with D tentatively TRBD1 (5 bases). Trimming removed 4 bases at V and 5 bases at J, with 20 bases between. CDR3 length equals 16 residues. The germline V gene has CDR1 LGHNA and CDR2 YNFKEQ. CDR3 loop: CASSPPRNFGAETQYF. The CDR3 DNA reads TGTGCCAGCAGCCCCCCGAGGAACTTTGGGGCTGAGACCCAGTACTTC.

The chain links TRBV6-2 or TRBV6-3 to TRBJ2-1; D is perhaps TRBD2 (5 bases). Germline assignment: CDR1 MNHEY and CDR2 SVGEGT. V gave up 5 bases and J gave up 7 bases, with 18 bases separating them. The CDR3 is made up of 15 amino acids. The CDR3 DNA reads TGTGCCAGCAGTCCGACCATTGGGGAGTGGAATGAGCAGTTCTTC. Residues: CASSPTIGEWNEQFF.

This rearrangement joins TRBV19 to TRBJ1-5; D not certain. The CDR3 runs 18 residues. Germline CDR1 LNHDA, CDR2 SQIVND (reference sequence). The V and J ends lost 3 bases and 0 bases respectively, with 18 bases between them. CDR3 region: CASSITPPSLYSNQPQHF. The CDR3 bases are TGTGCCAGTAGTATCACACCCCCTTCCCTTTATAGCAATCAGCCCCAGCATTTT. Looking up the rest from reference TRBV19 and TRBJ1-5 gives the full variable domain: DGGITQSPKYLFRKEGQNVTLSCEQNLNHDAMYWYRQDPGQGLRLIYYSQIVNDFQKGDIAEGYSVSREKKESFPLTVTSAQKNPTAFYLCASSITPPSLYSNQPQHFGDGTRLSIL.